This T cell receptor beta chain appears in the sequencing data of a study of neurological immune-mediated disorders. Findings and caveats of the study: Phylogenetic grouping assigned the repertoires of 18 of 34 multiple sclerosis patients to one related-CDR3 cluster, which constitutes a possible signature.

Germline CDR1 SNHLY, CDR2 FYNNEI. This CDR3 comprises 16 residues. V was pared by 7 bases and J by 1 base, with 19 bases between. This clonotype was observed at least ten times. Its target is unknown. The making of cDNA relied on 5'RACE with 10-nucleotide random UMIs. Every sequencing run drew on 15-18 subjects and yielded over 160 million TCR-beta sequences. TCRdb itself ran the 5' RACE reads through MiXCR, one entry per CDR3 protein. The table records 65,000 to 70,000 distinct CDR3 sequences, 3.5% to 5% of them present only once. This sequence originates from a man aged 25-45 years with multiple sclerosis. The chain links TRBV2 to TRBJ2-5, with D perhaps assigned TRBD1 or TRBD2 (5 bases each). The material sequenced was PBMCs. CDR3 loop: CASKIWGPTTQETQYF. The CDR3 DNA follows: TGTGCCAGCAAAATATGGGGACCAACCACCCAAGAGACCCAGTACTTC.